These T cell receptor beta chains were read from a single sample in a study of T-cell memory formation after mild COVID-19. TCRdb recomputed calls from the 5' RACE reads with MiXCR, one row per CDR3 protein. The sample yields about 240,000 distinct CDR3 sequences, around 10% seen once. Material for sequencing was PBMCs or a T cell subset sorted from them (not recorded which). These receptors came from a man between 18 and 35 years old who had mild COVID-19 (a few samples of this study predate the infection). Cell type and time point are not known. Each CDR3 is given with its conserved first and last residue. D genes are given only for firm matches. Some rows mark clone size as missing; the rest say once, few, many or name a class of expanded clone.

TRBJ2-5 | TRBV9 | TRBD2 | . | CASSPRGGPAETQYF | TGTGCCAGCAGCCCCCGGGGGGGGCCAGCAGAGACCCAGTACTTC
TRBJ2-2 | TRBV29-1 | . | . | CSYRKSLTGELFF | TGCAGCTACAGGAAGTCCCTAACCGGGGAGCTGTTTTTT
TRBJ1-1 | TRBV6-5 | . | many | CASSYRANTEAFF | TGTGCCAGCAGTTATAGGGCGAACACTGAAGCTTTCTTT
TRBJ2-7 | TRBV7-9 | . | . | CASSTTPTYEQYF | TGTGCCAGCAGCACGACACCTACCTACGAGCAGTACTTC
TRBJ1-2 | TRBV5-6 | . | . | CASNLLGVAYGYTF | TGTGCCAGCAACCTGCTAGGGGTGGCCTATGGCTACACCTTC
TRBJ2-5 | TRBV7-2 | . | . | CASSSMPDGGTQYF | TGTGCCAGCAGCTCAATGCCGGACGGGGGGACCCAGTACTTC
TRBJ1-6 | TRBV4-1 | . | few | CASSQAGNVGSPLHF | TGCGCCAGCAGCCAAGCCGGGAATGTAGGTTCACCCCTCCACTTT
TRBJ2-1 | TRBV5-6 | . | few | CASLRGPSYNEQFF | TGTGCCAGCCTCCGTGGGCCGTCCTACAATGAGCAGTTCTTC
TRBJ2-7 | TRBV20-1 | . | many | CSAADVGQYF | TGCAGTGCGGCGGACGTCGGACAGTACTTC
TRBJ2-3 | TRBV2 | . | . | CASAGGSSTDTQYF | TGTGCCAGCGCCGGTGGCTCCTCCACAGATACGCAGTATTTT
TRBJ2-3 | TRBV7-9 | TRBD2 | . | CASSPTGGSTDTQYF | TGTGCCAGCTCCCCCACGGGGGGGAGCACAGATACGCAGTATTTT
TRBJ2-5 | TRBV7-8 | TRBD1 | few | CASSLARWAGGRETQYF | TGTGCCAGCAGCTTAGCGCGTTGGGCAGGGGGCCGAGAGACCCAGTACTTC
TRBJ2-1 | TRBV20-1 | . | . | CSARSALAVNEQFF | TGCAGTGCTAGGTCGGCCCTAGCAGTCAATGAGCAGTTCTTC
TRBJ2-2 | TRBV7-2 | . | few | CASSPHRGTSGELFF | TGTGCCAGCAGCCCCCACAGGGGGACTAGCGGGGAGCTGTTTTTT
TRBJ2-5 | TRBV4-2 | TRBD2 | few | CASSPPRAGGEETQYF | TGTGCCAGCAGCCCCCCCCGCGCGGGGGGGGAGGAGACCCAGTACTTC
TRBJ1-2 | TRBV9 | . | . | CASSVDSGGDNGYTF | TGTGCCAGCAGCGTAGATTCGGGGGGTGATAATGGCTACACCTTC
TRBJ2-7 | TRBV25-1 | . | many | CASSSVMTAPIYEQYF | TGTGCCAGCAGTTCTGTAATGACAGCCCCCATCTACGAGCAGTACTTC
TRBJ1-1 | TRBV28 | TRBD1 | many | CASSPPGTGSGDTEAFF | TGTGCCAGCAGTCCCCCCGGGACAGGGTCTGGAGATACTGAAGCTTTCTTT
TRBJ2-3 | TRBV7-9 | . | few | CASSLFPDTQYF | TGTGCCAGCAGCTTATTCCCAGATACGCAGTATTTT
TRBJ1-6 | TRBV5-1 | . | few | CASSFGEQPLHF | TGCGCCAGCAGCTTCGGCGAGCAACCCCTCCACTTT
TRBJ1-1 | TRBV30 | . | many | CAWSVFTEAFF | TGTGCCTGGAGTGTTTTTACTGAAGCTTTCTTT
TRBJ2-6 | TRBV7-2 | . | few | CASSSLGPPGANVLTF | TGTGCCAGCAGCTCTCTAGGCCCTCCTGGGGCCAACGTCCTGACTTTC
TRBJ1-2 | TRBV7-9 | TRBD1 | . | CASSDGWGQSYYGYTF | TGTGCCAGCAGCGACGGTTGGGGACAGAGCTACTATGGCTACACCTTC
TRBJ1-1 | TRBV20-1 | . | . | CSAPGVDTLNTEAFF | TGCAGTGCTCCGGGGGTCGACACTTTGAACACTGAAGCTTTCTTT
TRBJ2-7 | TRBV5-1 | TRBD1 | . | CASSRDSATSYEQYF | TGCGCCAGCAGCAGGGACAGCGCTACCTCCTACGAGCAGTACTTC
TRBJ1-2 | TRBV3-1 | TRBD1 | . | CASSPWDRTYGYTF | TGTGCCAGCAGCCCTTGGGACAGGACCTATGGCTACACCTTC
TRBJ2-3 | TRBV5-1 | TRBD1 | . | CASSLGPIGTGARSTDTQYF | TGCGCCAGCAGCTTGGGTCCCATAGGGACAGGGGCCAGGAGCACAGATACGCAGTATTTT
TRBJ2-5 | TRBV9 | . | few | CASSPRERETQYF | TGTGCCAGCAGCCCCCGGGAGAGGGAGACCCAGTACTTC
TRBJ1-1 | TRBV20-1 | . | . | CSATGEGDTEAFF | TGCAGTGCTACAGGGGAAGGGGACACTGAAGCTTTCTTT
TRBJ2-5 | TRBV7-2 | TRBD2 | . | CASSTERGGQGGTQYF | TGTGCCAGCAGCACCGAGCGGGGGGGCCAAGGGGGGACCCAGTACTTC
TRBJ1-2 | TRBV7-2 | . | many | CASSLGGRFYGYTF | TGTGCCAGCAGCTTAGGTGGCAGGTTCTATGGCTACACCTTC
TRBJ2-3 | TRBV11-2 | TRBD2 | many | CASIPFSGGAIDTQYF | TGTGCCAGCATCCCCTTTAGCGGGGGGGCCATAGATACGCAGTATTTT
TRBJ2-4 | TRBV7-2 | . | few | CASSFQGGKNIQYF | TGTGCCAGCAGCTTCCAGGGGGGCAAAAACATTCAGTACTTC
TRBJ2-1 | TRBV5-4 | . | few | CASSFWGTQGNEQFF | TGTGCCAGCAGCTTCTGGGGGACCCAGGGAAATGAGCAGTTCTTC
TRBJ2-2 | TRBV5-6 | . | few | CASSLERSRRTGELFF | TGTGCCAGCAGCTTGGAGCGGTCCCGTAGGACCGGGGAGCTGTTTTTT
TRBJ2-7 | TRBV6-2/TRBV6-3 | . | . | CASSSRRLYEQYF | TGTGCCAGCAGTTCCCGGCGTCTCTACGAGCAGTACTTC
TRBJ2-1 | TRBV5-1 | TRBD2 | many | CASSFSSGGAANEQFF | TGCGCCAGCAGCTTCTCTAGCGGGGGGGCCGCGAATGAGCAGTTCTTC
TRBJ1-2 | TRBV27 | . | . | CASREEGLGWGGYTF | TGTGCCAGCAGGGAAGAGGGACTGGGGTGGGGGGGCTACACCTTC
TRBJ2-3 | TRBV29-1 | TRBD1 | few | CSGSGQGGSDTQYF | TGCAGCGGGTCGGGACAGGGTGGTTCGGATACGCAGTATTTT
TRBJ1-2 | TRBV6-5 | . | . | CASSYSLGEAYGYTF | TGTGCCAGCAGTTACTCTCTCGGGGAGGCCTATGGCTACACCTTC
TRBJ1-1 | TRBV12-3/TRBV12-4 | TRBD1 | few | CASSFRWQGVAFF | TGTGCCAGCAGTTTTAGGTGGCAGGGGGTTGCTTTCTTT
TRBJ2-2 | TRBV24-1 | . | . | CATEGENTGELFF | TGTGCCACCGAAGGGGAGAACACCGGGGAGCTGTTTTTT
TRBJ2-1 | TRBV7-6 | . | . | CASSLAQGSSYNEQFF | TGTGCCAGCAGCTTAGCTCAGGGTAGCTCCTACAATGAGCAGTTCTTC
TRBJ1-2 | TRBV7-9 | . | few | CASTFPSDGYTF | TGTGCCAGCACCTTCCCGAGTGATGGCTACACCTTC
TRBJ2-6 | TRBV7-6 | . | many | CASSLGPRGSGANVLTF | TGTGCCAGCAGCTTAGGACCCCGGGGTAGTGGGGCCAACGTCCTGACTTTC
TRBJ2-7 | TRBV29-1 | . | . | CSVAQSTYEQYF | TGCAGCGTCGCACAGTCAACCTACGAGCAGTACTTC
TRBJ2-4 | TRBV7-6 | TRBD2 | few | CASSSQPSGGAPGNIQYF | TGTGCCAGCAGCTCTCAACCTAGCGGGGGGGCCCCGGGGAACATTCAGTACTTC
TRBJ2-5 | TRBV7-2 | . | few | CASSPRSGKETQYF | TGTGCCAGCAGCCCTCGAAGCGGCAAAGAGACCCAGTACTTC
TRBJ2-1 | TRBV7-6 | TRBD2 | many | CASSLASSGGVEQFF | TGTGCCAGCAGCTTAGCGTCTAGCGGGGGTGTTGAGCAGTTCTTC
TRBJ2-4 | TRBV20-1 | . | . | CSATKTDLAKNIQYF | TGCAGTGCTACCAAGACAGACCTAGCCAAAAACATTCAGTACTTC
TRBJ2-3 | TRBV12-3/TRBV12-4 | . | . | CASSPLRGRGTDTQYF | TGTGCCAGCAGTCCTCTCAGGGGAAGGGGCACAGATACGCAGTATTTT
TRBJ1-2 | TRBV20-1 | . | few | CSADLGYGYTF | TGCAGTGCCGACCTGGGCTATGGCTACACCTTC
TRBJ2-2 | TRBV6-2/TRBV6-3 | . | many | CASKGWNTGELFF | TGTGCCAGCAAGGGATGGAACACCGGGGAGCTGTTTTTT
TRBJ2-1 | TRBV2 | . | many | CASTDQGHSYNEQFF | TGTGCCAGCACCGATCAGGGGCACTCCTACAATGAGCAGTTCTTC